This TCR beta chain was captured by sequencing in a study of a mutant IDH1 vaccine in newly diagnosed glioma. Germline CDR1 reads MGHDK; CDR2 reads SYGVNS. With 1 base clipped from V and 4 bases from J, the junction kept 6 bases outside the gene matches. The CDR3 loop spans 15 amino acids. Data came from immunoSEQ multiplex PCR; TCRdb stores just in-frame clones and leaves some out. Of tens of thousands of clones detected, roughly 87% appear once; the ten largest clones hold approximately 3.9%. Indicated time point: week 47, end of study. Mutant IDH1 20-mer peptide, at 300 ug, made up each vaccine dose, with topical imiquimod. Note on this clone: Antigen: not known.

This receptor was obtained from a man between 35 and 55 years old with glioma. Some clones in this sample may be carry-over from other donors' samples. The V and J genes are TRBV25-1 and TRBJ1-2; 7 nucleotides match TRBD1. Here the sequenced sample was PBMCs, taken from a glioma patient whose treatment included an IDH1 peptide vaccine. CDR3 DNA sequence: TGTGCCAGCAGTGAATCGAACAGGGGTAGCTATGGCTACACCTTC. Encoded protein: CASSESNRGSYGYTF.